This T cell receptor (beta chain) was captured in a study of cytomegalovirus exposure and HLA in healthy donors. General study points: The study labeled roughly 160 TCR beta chains cytomegalovirus-associated. First-cohort TCR clusters were later found to tend to co-occur in the roughly 130 validation repertoires.

The data were produced by immunoSEQ multiplex PCR, yet TCRdb's version contains in-frame clones alone and is incomplete. The data hold about 140,000 clones, with approximately 90% observed a single time. Of note for this clone: Its antigen is undetermined.

This CDR3 is built from 14 residues. V shed 4 bases, J shed 5 bases, and the junction held 7 bases outside the gene matches. Germline CDR1 reads SGHRS; CDR2 reads YFSETQ. This clonotype was obtained from a man aged 18 to 30 in good health and CMV-seronegative. The chain is built from TRBV5-1 and TRBJ2-5; 8 bases are shared with TRBD2. Sequencing input: PBMCs. The CDR3 is CASSPGTSLETQYF. In DNA, the CDR3 is TGCGCCAGCAGCCCCGGGACTAGTTTGGAGACCCAGTACTTC. The whole variable domain, filled in from reference TRBV5-1 and TRBJ2-5, reads KAGVTQTPRYLIKTRGQQVTLSCSPISGHRSVSWYQQTPGQGLQFLFEYFSETQRNKGNFPGRFSGRQFSNSRSEMNVSTLELGDSALYLCASSPGTSLETQYFGPGTRLLVL.